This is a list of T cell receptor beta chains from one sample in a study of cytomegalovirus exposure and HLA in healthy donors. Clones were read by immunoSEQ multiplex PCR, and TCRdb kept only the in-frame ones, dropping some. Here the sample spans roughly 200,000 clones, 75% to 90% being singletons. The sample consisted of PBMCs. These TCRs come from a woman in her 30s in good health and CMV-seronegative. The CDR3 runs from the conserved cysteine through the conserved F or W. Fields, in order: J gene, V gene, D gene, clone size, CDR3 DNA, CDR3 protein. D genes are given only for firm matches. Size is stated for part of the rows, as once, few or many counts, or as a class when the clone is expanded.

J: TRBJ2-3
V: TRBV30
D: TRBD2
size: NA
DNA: TGTGCCTGGAGTCCCCGCGGGGGGTACACAGATACGCAGTATTTT
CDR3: CAWSPRGGYTDTQYF

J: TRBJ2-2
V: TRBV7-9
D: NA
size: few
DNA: TGTGCCAGCAGGGGCGGGCGGAAGAACACCGGGGAGCTGTTTTTT
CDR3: CASRGGRKNTGELFF

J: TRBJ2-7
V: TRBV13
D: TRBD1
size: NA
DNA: TGTGCCAGCAGCCAGACGATTAGACAGGGGATAGACGAGCAGTACTTC
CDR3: CASSQTIRQGIDEQYF

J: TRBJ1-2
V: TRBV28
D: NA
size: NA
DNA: TGTGCCAGCAGTCCCCCCGCCGGGACACCCTCCTACACCTTC
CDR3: CASSPPAGTPSYTF

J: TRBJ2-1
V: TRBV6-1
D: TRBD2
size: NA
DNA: TGTGCCAGCAGCGTACTAGCGGCGTCCTACAATGAGCAGTTCTTC
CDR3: CASSVLAASYNEQFF

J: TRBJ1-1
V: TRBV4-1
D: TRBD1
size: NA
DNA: TGCGCCAGCAGCCAGGGACAGGGAATAGTGAACACTGAAGCTTTCTTT
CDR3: CASSQGQGIVNTEAFF

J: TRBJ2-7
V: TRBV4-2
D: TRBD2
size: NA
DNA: TGTGCCAGCAGCCAACCCAGGACTAGCGGGGGACCCTACGAGCAGTACTTC
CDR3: CASSQPRTSGGPYEQYF

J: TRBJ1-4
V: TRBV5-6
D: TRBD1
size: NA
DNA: TGTGCCAGCAGCTTGGATTGGGACAGGGTAATCGAGAATGAAAAACTGTTTTTT
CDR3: CASSLDWDRVIENEKLFF

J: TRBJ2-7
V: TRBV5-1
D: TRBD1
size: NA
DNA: TGCGCCAGCAGCTTTGGGACAGGAAGCTCCTACGAGCAGTACTTC
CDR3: CASSFGTGSSYEQYF

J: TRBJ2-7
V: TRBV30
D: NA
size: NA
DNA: TGTGCCGGGGGCAGGACCTCCTACGAGCAGTACTTC
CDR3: CAGGRTSYEQYF

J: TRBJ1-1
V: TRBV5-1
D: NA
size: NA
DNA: TGCGCCAGCAGCTTGGCCGGGCGGGTGAATAGTGAAGCTTTCTTT
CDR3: CASSLAGRVNSEAFF

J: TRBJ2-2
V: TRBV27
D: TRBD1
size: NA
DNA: TGTGCCAGCACCAGGACAGGCGGGACCGGGGAGCTGTTTTTT
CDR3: CASTRTGGTGELFF

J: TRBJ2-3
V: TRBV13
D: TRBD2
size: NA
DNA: TGTGCCAGCAGCTCATCTGGGACTAGCGGGGGGGGAGCAGATACGCAGTATTTT
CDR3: CASSSSGTSGGGADTQYF

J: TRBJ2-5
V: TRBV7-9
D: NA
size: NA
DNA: TGTGCCAGCAGCCCCGGTAGTGCCGCGGGGACCCAGTACTTC
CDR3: CASSPGSAAGTQYF

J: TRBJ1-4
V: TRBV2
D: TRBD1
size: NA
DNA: TGTGCCAGCAGGGGGGACAGGGGAAACGAAAAACTGTTTTTT
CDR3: CASRGDRGNEKLFF

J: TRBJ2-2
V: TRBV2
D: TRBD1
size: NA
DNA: TGTGCCAGCAGGGCGGGACAGGGTCCCGGGGAGCTGTTTTTT
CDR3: CASRAGQGPGELFF

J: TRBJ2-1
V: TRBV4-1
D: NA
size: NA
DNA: TGCGCCAGCAGCTCCCCCGGGGTAAGAGGGAATGAGCAGTTCTTC
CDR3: CASSSPGVRGNEQFF

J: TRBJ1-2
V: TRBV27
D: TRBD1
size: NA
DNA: TGTGCCAGCAGCATGGACAGGGGCTGGGGCTACACCTTC
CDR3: CASSMDRGWGYTF

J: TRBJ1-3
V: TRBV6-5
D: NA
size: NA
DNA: TGTGCCCACGGGGGGGACGAAAACACCATATATTTT
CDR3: CAHGGDENTIYF

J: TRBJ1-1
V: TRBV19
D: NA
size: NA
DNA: TGTGCCAGTAGTAAACAGACTAAGGAAGCTTTCTTT
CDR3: CASSKQTKEAFF

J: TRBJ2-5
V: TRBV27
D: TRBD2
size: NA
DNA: TGTGCCAGCAGTTTGACCGGGGGGTGGGAGACCCAGTACTTC
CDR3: CASSLTGGWETQYF

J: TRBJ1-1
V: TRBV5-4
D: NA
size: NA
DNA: TGTGCCAGCAGCTGGCTAGGAGCTGAAGCTTTCTTT
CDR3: CASSWLGAEAFF

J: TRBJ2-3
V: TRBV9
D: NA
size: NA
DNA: TGTGCCAGCAGCGCCTTCGGGAGCCAGGACACAGATACGCAGTATTTT
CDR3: CASSAFGSQDTDTQYF

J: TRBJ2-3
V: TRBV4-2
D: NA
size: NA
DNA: TGTGCCAGCAGCCAAGAAACCAGCGAAGATACGCAGTATTTT
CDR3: CASSQETSEDTQYF